What follows are 16 T cell receptor beta chains derived from one specimen sequenced in a study of blood T cell repertoires in COVID-19. Measured with immunoSEQ multiplex PCR; TCRdb has only the in-frame clones, and not every one. The table records 300,000 to 400,000 clones, approximately 83% of them present only once. The sample was PBMCs or T cells enriched from blood (not recorded which). The receptors here all came from a woman aged 40 to 50 with acute COVID-19.

The V gene is TRBV27, the J gene TRBJ2-7; 8 bases fit TRBD2. V lost 6 bases to trimming and J lost 6 bases; unmatched junction nucleotides: 16. There are 16 residues in the CDR3. Germline V CDR1 and CDR2: MNHEY, SMNVEV (reference sequence). The CDR3 DNA reads TGTGCCAGCAGCAGTCTTAGCGGGGTGGGGGGGTCCGAGCAGTACTTC. This sequence encodes CASSSLSGVGGSEQYF.

The chain uses TRBV19 and TRBJ2-1; 9 bases are a match to TRBD1. In germline, CDR1 is LNHDA, CDR2 SQIVND (reference sequence). V lost 5 bases and J lost 5; bases outside the gene matches: 16. This CDR3 has 18 amino acids. CDR3 bases: TGTGCCAGTAGTCCGGTTGGATTATGGGGACAGGGTAACAATGAGCAGTTCTTC. Amino acid sequence: CASSPVGLWGQGNNEQFF. Based on the CDR3 plus reference TRBV19 and TRBJ2-1, the full variable domain is DGGITQSPKYLFRKEGQNVTLSCEQNLNHDAMYWYRQDPGQGLRLIYYSQIVNDFQKGDIAEGYSVSREKKESFPLTVTSAQKNPTAFYLCASSPVGLWGQGNNEQFFGPGTRLTVL.

The chain recombines TRBV12-3 or TRBV12-4 with TRBJ1-2; no clear D. Trimming took off 7 bases at V and 8 bases at J, with 17 bases between the two ends. This CDR3 is 13 amino acids long. The CDR3 DNA sequence: TGTGCCAGCACCTCTTCAGGCTTCCGAGGCTACACCTTC. Translation gives CASTSSGFRGYTF.

V gene TRBV28 combines with J gene TRBJ1-1; 9 bases fit TRBD1. The V gene's germline CDR1 is MDHEN and CDR2 SYDVKM. The CDR3 is 14 amino acids. The junction had 4 bases not matched to a gene; V was cut back by 2 bases and J by 6 bases. CDR3 protein: CASSLSRDRAEAFF. For the CDR3, the DNA is TGTGCCAGCAGTTTAAGCCGGGACAGGGCTGAAGCTTTCTTT.

This clone occurred a few times. The genes are TRBV12-3 or TRBV12-4 and TRBJ2-7; a possible D gene is TRBD1 (6 bases). Trimming pared 5 bases from V and 6 bases from J, leaving 11 bases between. There are 12 residues in the CDR3. The CDR3, as DNA: TGTGCCAGCAGTAAGGGGGTCGGCGAGCAGTACTTC. Translating it yields CASSKGVGEQYF.

This sequence joins TRBV5-1 and TRBJ1-2; 7 bases line up with TRBD1. The germline V gene encodes CDR1 SGHRS and CDR2 YFSETQ. V dropped 2 bases and J dropped 4; count of bases not matched to a gene: 5. The length of the CDR3 is 14 residues. The CDR3, as DNA: TGCGCCAGCAGCTTTCTCGGGGACAGCTATGGCTACACCTTC. This sequence encodes CASSFLGDSYGYTF.

The V and J genes are TRBV4-2 and TRBJ2-3, with D possibly TRBD1 on 5 matching bases. Trimming shortened V by 1 base and J by 5 bases, and 13 bases separated the two germline ends. This CDR3 contains 15 residues. In germline, CDR1 is LGHNA, CDR2 YNFKEQ. CDR3 sequence: CASSQGRGQVDTQYF. The CDR3 coding sequence is TGTGCCAGCAGCCAAGGAAGGGGTCAGGTAGATACGCAGTATTTT.

The V and J genes are TRBV6-5 and TRBJ2-7, with 11 nucleotides matching TRBD1. The germline CDR1 and CDR2 sequences are MNHEY and SVGAGI. This CDR3 comprises 13 residues. V trimming: 6 bases; J trimming: 3 bases; junction bases outside the gene matches: 1. The CDR3 region has the DNA TGTGCCAGCAGGGGGACAGGGGGCTACGAGCAGTACTTC. Translated, it gives CASRGTGGYEQYF.

V is TRBV15 and J is TRBJ2-7; 9 nucleotides line up with TRBD2. This CDR3 has 16 amino acids. The germline gives CDR1 LNHNV, CDR2 YYDKDF (reference sequence). V was clipped by 3 bases and J by 1 base; unmatched bases: 7. In DNA, the CDR3 is TGTGCCACCAGCAGGGACTCGGGACTAGCATCCTACGAGCAGTACTTC. Translating it yields CATSRDSGLASYEQYF.

The V call is TRBV5-1, the J call TRBJ2-5; tentative D call: TRBD2 (5 bases). There are 14 residues in the CDR3. Germline V lookup: CDR1 SGHRS, CDR2 YFSETQ. The V end was cut by 0 bases, the J end by 2 bases, with 8 bases between. In nucleotides, the CDR3 is TGCGCCAGCAGCTTGGCGGGGTCACAAGAGACCCAGTACTTC. This translates into CASSLAGSQETQYF. The full variable domain, completed using reference TRBV5-1 and TRBJ2-5, is KAGVTQTPRYLIKTRGQQVTLSCSPISGHRSVSWYQQTPGQGLQFLFEYFSETQRNKGNFPGRFSGRQFSNSRSEMNVSTLELGDSALYLCASSLAGSQETQYFGPGTRLLVL.

This sequence joins TRBV9 and TRBJ1-2; 8 bases align to TRBD1. Trimming took 4 bases from V and 7 from J; bases not matched to a gene: 9. Germline assignment: CDR1 SGDLS and CDR2 YYNGEE. CDR3 length equals 14 residues. The DNA for the CDR3 is TGTGCCAGCAGCACACGGACAGGGTATGGTGGCTACACCTTC. Residues: CASSTRTGYGGYTF. The full variable domain, completed using reference TRBV9 and TRBJ1-2, is DSGVTQTPKHLITATGQRVTLRCSPRSGDLSVYWYQQSLDQGLQFLIQYYNGEERAKGNILERFSAQQFPDLHSELNLSSLELGDSALYFCASSTRTGYGGYTFGSGTRLTVV.

This sequence joins TRBV5-4 and TRBJ1-1; tentative D call: TRBD1 (5 bases). Looked up from germline, CDR1 is SGHNT and CDR2 is YYREEE (reference sequence). Between the trimmed V and J ends, which lost 4 bases and 5 bases, there was a span of 18 bases. This CDR3 spans 15 amino acids. CDR3 region: CASSDKRGFRTEAFF. For the CDR3, the DNA is TGTGCCAGCAGCGACAAAAGGGGTTTTAGGACTGAAGCTTTCTTT.

This clone was counted between two and nine times. The V gene is TRBV5-6, the J gene TRBJ2-7; possibly TRBD1 for D (6 bases). The V gene lost 1 base and the J gene lost 7 bases, with 6 bases spanning the gap. CDR3 length equals 11 residues. Germline V gives CDR1 SGHDT, CDR2 YYEEEE. In nucleotides, the CDR3 is TGTGCCAGCAGCTTGAGGGGGGAGCAGTACTTC. It yields the protein CASSLRGEQYF.

The chain employs TRBV7-9 and TRBJ2-2; 7 positions agree with TRBD2. The CDR3 runs to 16 residues. Unmatched junction bases numbered 7, after V lost 5 bases and J lost 1 base. Germline V gene lookup returns CDR1 SEHNR and CDR2 FQNEAQ (reference sequence). CDR3 in amino acids: CASSPPREVNTGELFF. CDR3 nucleotides: TGTGCCAGCAGCCCCCCCCGGGAGGTGAACACCGGGGAGCTGTTTTTT.

The rearrangement uses TRBV7-2 and TRBJ1-5; D is ambiguous. The germline CDR1 and CDR2 sequences are SGHTA and FQGNSA. There are 15 residues in the CDR3. The ends were cut back, 4 bases at V and 3 bases at J, with 13 bases in the middle. Written as DNA, the CDR3 is TGTGCCAGCAGCTCCGTTCGGGGAGTCAATCAGCCCCAGCATTTT. Its protein product is CASSSVRGVNQPQHF.

The CDR3: CASSRRAGFQPQHF. The CDR3 bases are TGCGCCAGCAGTAGACGGGCAGGGTTTCAGCCCCAGCATTTT. The rearrangement links TRBV10-1 to TRBJ1-5, with D perhaps TRBD1 (5 bases). The CDR3 is made up of 14 amino acids. V was trimmed by 5 bases and J by 6 bases, leaving 14 bases between them. Germline V gene lookup returns CDR1 WNHNN and CDR2 SYGVQD (reference sequence).